This record covers a single T cell receptor beta chain. The antigen remains undetermined. The data belong to a study of cytomegalovirus exposure and HLA in healthy donors. In the study overall: HLA-typed donors were the source of about 81 million unique TCRs held in an early data release.

This PCR relied on a set of 60 Vbeta primers and 13 Jbeta primers. Some clones are missing from TCRdb's copy, which holds only in-frame ones; the method was immunoSEQ multiplex PCR. The table lists more than 75,000 clones, approximately 79% of them singletons. Study results and limitations: A later analysis linked a missense DCLRE1C variant to TCR beta V- and J-gene trimming. The authors later found TCR association rates varying by HLA locus, with DRB1 most and HLA-C fewest.

Germline assignment: CDR1 KGHSH and CDR2 LQKENI. CDR3 length: 15 amino acids. The V and J ends lost 3 bases and 3 bases respectively, with 12 bases between them. The TCR sequence derives from a man younger than 45 in good health and CMV-seronegative. Sequences were obtained from PBMCs. The chain couples TRBV18 to TRBJ1-5; a weak D match, TRBD1 (6 bases). The CDR3 spells CASSPQDSYNQPQHF. DNA for the CDR3: TGTGCCAGCTCACCGCAGGACAGCTACAATCAGCCCCAGCATTTT.